The clone carrying this TCR beta chain was recorded once. As yet, its antigen is unknown. Germline V gives CDR1 SGHRS, CDR2 YFSETQ. Trimming took 4 bases from V and 5 from J; bases not matched to a gene: 5. The CDR3 has 13 amino acids. This sample was included in a study of cytomegalovirus exposure and HLA in healthy donors. Whole-study context: Approximately 200 million T cells yielded around 120 million unique TCR beta sequences in earlier analysis. Study results and limitations: Accurate prediction of most subjects' HLA-A and HLA-B alleles from TCR beta sequences was reported. Later on, an analysis tied approximately 17,000 TCR beta sequences to HLA alleles at 0.05 false discovery rate. A later examination showed that TCR association rates differed by HLA locus, with DRB1 most and HLA-C fewest.

PCR was performed using 60 Vbeta and 13 Jbeta primers. Generated by immunoSEQ multiplex PCR, the TCRdb table keeps only in-frame clones and is missing some. The sample includes under 300,000 clones, around 81% of them seen just once. Sequenced material: PBMCs. The receptor's source is a woman aged 55-70 years in good health and CMV-seropositive. V usage is TRBV5-1 and J usage is TRBJ2-7, with TRBD1 matching 8 bases. In DNA, the CDR3 is TGCGCCAGCAGCCATGACAGGGGACACGAGCAGTACTTC. This translates into CASSHDRGHEQYF.